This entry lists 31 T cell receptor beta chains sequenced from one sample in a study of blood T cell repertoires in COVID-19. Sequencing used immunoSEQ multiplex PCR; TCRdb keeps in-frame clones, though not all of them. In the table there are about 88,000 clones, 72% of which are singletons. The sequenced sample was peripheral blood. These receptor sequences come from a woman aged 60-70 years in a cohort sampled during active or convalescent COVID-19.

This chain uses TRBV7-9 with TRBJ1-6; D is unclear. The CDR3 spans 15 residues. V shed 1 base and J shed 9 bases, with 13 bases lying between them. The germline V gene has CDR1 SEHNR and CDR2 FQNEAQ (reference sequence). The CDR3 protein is CASSLDAIGSSPLHF. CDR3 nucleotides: TGTGCCAGCAGCTTAGACGCAATCGGTAGTTCACCCCTCCACTTT.

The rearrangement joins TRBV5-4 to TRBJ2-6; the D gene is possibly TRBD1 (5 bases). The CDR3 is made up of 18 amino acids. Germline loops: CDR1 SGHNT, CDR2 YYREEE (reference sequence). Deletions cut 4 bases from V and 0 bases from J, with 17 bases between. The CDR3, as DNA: TGTGCCAGCAGCCACTATGGCAGGGCGAACTCTGGGGCCAACGTCCTGACTTTC. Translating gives CASSHYGRANSGANVLTF.

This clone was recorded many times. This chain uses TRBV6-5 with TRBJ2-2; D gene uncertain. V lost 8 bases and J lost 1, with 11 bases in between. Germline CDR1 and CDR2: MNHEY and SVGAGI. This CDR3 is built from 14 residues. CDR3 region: CASLTFQNTGELFF. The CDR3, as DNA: TGTGCCAGCCTGACTTTCCAGAACACCGGGGAGCTGTTTTTT.

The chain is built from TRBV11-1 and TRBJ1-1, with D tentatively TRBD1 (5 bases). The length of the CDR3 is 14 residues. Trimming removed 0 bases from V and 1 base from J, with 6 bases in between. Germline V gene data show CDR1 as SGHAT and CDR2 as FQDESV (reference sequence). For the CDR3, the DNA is TGTGCCAGCAGCTTAGCGGGGGGGAACACTGAAGCTTTCTTT. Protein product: CASSLAGGNTEAFF.

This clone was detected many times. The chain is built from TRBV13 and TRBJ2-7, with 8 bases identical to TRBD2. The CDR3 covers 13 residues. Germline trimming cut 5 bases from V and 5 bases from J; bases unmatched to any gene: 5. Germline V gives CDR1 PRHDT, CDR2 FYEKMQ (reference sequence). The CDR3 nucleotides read TGTGCCAGCAGCACGGGGGGGGGCGACGAGCAGTACTTC. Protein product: CASSTGGGDEQYF.

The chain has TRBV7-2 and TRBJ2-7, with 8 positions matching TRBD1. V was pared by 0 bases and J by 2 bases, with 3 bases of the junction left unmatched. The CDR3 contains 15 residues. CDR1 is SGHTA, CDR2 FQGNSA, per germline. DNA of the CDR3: TGTGCCAGCAGCTTAGCGACAGGGGTCGCCTACGAGCAGTACTTC. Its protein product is CASSLATGVAYEQYF.

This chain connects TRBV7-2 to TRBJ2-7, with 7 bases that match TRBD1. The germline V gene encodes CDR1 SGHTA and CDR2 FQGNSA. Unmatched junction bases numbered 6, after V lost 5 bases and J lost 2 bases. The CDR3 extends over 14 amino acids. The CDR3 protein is CASSLRQGTYEQYF. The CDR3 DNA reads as TGTGCCAGCAGCCTAAGACAGGGAACCTACGAGCAGTACTTC.

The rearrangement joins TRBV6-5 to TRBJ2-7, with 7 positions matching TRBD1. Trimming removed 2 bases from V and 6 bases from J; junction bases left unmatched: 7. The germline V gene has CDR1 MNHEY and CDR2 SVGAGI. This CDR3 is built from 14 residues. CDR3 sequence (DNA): TGTGCCAGCAGTTACGCGACAGGGCTCTCCGAGCAGTACTTC. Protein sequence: CASSYATGLSEQYF.

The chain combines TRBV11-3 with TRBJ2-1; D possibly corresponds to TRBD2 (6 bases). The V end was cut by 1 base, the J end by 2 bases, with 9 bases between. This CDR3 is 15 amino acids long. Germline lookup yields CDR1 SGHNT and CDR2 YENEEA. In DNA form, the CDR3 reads TGTGCCAGCAGCTTAGGTAGCGGTACCTACAATGAGCAGTTCTTC. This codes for CASSLGSGTYNEQFF.

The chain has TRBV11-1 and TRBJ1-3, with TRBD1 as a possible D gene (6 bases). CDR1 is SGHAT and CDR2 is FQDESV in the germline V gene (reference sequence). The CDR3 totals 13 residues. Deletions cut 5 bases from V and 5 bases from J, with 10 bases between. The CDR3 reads CASSTGFRNTIYF. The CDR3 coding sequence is TGTGCCAGCAGCACAGGGTTCCGAAACACCATATATTTT.

CDR3 sequence: CASSQATVPIGTEAFF. CDR3 DNA sequence: TGTGCCAGCTCACAAGCGACAGTCCCGATTGGCACTGAAGCTTTCTTT. The chain has TRBV18 and TRBJ1-1, with D possibly being TRBD1 (5 bases). This CDR3 has 16 amino acids. Deletions cut 4 bases from V and 4 bases from J, with 19 bases between. The germline CDR1 and CDR2 sequences are KGHSH and LQKENI.

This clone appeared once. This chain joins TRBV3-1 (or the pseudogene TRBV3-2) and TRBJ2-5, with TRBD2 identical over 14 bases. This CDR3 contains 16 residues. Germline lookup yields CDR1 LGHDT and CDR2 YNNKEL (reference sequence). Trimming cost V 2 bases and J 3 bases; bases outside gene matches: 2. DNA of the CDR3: TGTGCCAGCAGCCAACGGACTAGCGGGGGGAAAGAGACCCAGTACTTC. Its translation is CASSQRTSGGKETQYF.

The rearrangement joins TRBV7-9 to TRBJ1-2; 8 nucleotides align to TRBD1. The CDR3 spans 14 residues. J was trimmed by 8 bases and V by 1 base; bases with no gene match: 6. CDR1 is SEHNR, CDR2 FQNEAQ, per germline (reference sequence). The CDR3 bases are TGTGCCAGCAGCTTAGGGACAGGGCTCATCGGCTACACCTTC. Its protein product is CASSLGTGLIGYTF.

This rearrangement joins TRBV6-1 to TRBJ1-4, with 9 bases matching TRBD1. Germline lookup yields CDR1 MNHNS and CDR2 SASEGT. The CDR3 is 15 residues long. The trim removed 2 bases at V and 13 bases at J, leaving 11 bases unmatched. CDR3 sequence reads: CASSEPRQGDIGLFF. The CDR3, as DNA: TGTGCCAGCAGTGAACCCCGACAGGGGGACATAGGACTGTTTTTT.

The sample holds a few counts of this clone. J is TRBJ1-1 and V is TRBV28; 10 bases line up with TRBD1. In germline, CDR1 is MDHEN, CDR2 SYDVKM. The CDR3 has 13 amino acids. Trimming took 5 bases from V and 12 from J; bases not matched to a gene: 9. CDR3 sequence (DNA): TGTGCCAGCAGTCCCCCCGGACAGGGGGAGACTTTCTTT. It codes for CASSPPGQGETFF.

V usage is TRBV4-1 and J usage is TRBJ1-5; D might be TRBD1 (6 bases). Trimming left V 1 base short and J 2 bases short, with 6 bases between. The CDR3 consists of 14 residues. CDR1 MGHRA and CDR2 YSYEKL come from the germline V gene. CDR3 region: CASSQGQGNQPQHF. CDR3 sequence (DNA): TGCGCCAGCAGCCAAGGACAGGGCAATCAGCCCCAGCATTTT.

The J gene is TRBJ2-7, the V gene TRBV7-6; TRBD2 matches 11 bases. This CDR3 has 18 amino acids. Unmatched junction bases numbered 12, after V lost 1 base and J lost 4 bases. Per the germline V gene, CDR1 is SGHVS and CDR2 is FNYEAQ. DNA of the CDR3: TGTGCCAGCAGCTTAGAAGGTAGCGGGGGGGCCAAAAAGTACGAGCAGTACTTC. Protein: CASSLEGSGGAKKYEQYF.

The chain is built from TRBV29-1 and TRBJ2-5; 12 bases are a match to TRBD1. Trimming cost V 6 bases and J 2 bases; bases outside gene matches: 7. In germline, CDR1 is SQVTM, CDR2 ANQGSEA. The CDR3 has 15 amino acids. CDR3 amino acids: CSVFRDRGRQETQYF. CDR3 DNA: TGCAGCGTCTTTCGGGACAGGGGGCGTCAAGAGACCCAGTACTTC.

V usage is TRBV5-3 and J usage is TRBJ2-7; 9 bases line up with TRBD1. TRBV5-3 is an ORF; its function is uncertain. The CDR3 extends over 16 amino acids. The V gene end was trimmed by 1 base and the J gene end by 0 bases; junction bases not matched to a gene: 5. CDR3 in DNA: TGTGCCAGAAGCTTGAACAGGGACAGGGCCTCCTACGAGCAGTACTTC. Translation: CARSLNRDRASYEQYF.

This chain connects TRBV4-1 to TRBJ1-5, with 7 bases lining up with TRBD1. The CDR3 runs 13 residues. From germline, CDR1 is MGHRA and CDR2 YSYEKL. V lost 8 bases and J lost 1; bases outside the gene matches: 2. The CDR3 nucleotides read TGCGCCAGCGGACAGGTGAGCAATCAGCCCCAGCATTTT. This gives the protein CASGQVSNQPQHF.

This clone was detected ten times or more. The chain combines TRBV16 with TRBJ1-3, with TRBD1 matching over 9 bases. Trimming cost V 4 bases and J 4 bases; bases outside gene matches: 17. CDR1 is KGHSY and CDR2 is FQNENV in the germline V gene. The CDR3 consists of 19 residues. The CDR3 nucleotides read TGTGCCAGCAGCCCGACCGGGACAGGGCTTCGTTCGGGGGGAAACACCATATATTTT. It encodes CASSPTGTGLRSGGNTIYF.

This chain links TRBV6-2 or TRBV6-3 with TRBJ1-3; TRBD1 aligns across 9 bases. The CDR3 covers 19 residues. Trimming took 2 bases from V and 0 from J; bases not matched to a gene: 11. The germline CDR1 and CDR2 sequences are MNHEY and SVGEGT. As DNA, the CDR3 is TGTGCCAGCAGTTACGAAACCGGGACAGGGACCTTCTCTGGAAACACCATATATTTT. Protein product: CASSYETGTGTFSGNTIYF.

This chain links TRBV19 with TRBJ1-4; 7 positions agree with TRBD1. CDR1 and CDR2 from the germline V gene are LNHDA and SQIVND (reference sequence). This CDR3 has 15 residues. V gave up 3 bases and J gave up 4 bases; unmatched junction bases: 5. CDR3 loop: CASSIQTGFNEKLFF. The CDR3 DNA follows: TGTGCCAGTAGTATCCAGACAGGGTTTAATGAAAAACTGTTTTTT. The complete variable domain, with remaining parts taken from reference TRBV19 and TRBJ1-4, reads DGGITQSPKYLFRKEGQNVTLSCEQNLNHDAMYWYRQDPGQGLRLIYYSQIVNDFQKGDIAEGYSVSREKKESFPLTVTSAQKNPTAFYLCASSIQTGFNEKLFFGSGTQLSVL.

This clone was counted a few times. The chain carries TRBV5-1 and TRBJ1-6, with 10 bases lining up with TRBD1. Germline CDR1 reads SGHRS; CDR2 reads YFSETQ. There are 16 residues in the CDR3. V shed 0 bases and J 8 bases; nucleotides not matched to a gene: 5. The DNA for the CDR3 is TGCGCCAGCAGCTTGGGACAGGGGGCGAGAGATTCACCCCTCCACTTT. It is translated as CASSLGQGARDSPLHF.

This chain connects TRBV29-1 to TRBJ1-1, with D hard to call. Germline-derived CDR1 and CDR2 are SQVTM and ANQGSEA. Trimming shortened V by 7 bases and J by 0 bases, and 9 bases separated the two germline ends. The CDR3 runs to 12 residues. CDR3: CSATHMNTEAFF. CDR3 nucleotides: TGCAGCGCCACCCACATGAACACTGAAGCTTTCTTT.

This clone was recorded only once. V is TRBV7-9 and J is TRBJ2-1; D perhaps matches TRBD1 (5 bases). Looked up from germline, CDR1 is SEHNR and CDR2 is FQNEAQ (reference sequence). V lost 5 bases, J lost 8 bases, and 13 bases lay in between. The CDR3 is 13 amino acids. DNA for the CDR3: TGTGCCAGCAGCATACAGGACACGGATGAGCAGTTCTTC. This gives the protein CASSIQDTDEQFF.

CDR3 nucleotide sequence: TGTGCCACCAGAGGGACAGGGGGAACCGGGGAGCTGTTTTTT. Amino acid sequence: CATRGTGGTGELFF. The chain is built from TRBV24-1 and TRBJ2-2; TRBD1 matches at 11 bases. J lost 5 bases, V lost 7 bases, and 2 bases had no gene match. The CDR3 consists of 14 residues. CDR1 is KGHDR and CDR2 is SFDVKD in the germline V gene.

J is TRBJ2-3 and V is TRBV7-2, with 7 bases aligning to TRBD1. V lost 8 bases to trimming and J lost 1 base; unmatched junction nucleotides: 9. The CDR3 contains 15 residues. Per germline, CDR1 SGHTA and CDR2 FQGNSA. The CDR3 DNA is TGTGCCAGCGCCCTAACAGGGGCCCGCACAGATACGCAGTATTTT. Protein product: CASALTGARTDTQYF.

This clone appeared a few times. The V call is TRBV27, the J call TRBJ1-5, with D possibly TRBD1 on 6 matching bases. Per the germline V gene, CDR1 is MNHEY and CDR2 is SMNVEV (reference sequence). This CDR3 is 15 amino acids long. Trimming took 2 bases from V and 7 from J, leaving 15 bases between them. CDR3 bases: TGTGCCAGCAGTTTAGGGGCCGGGGGGCACCAGCCCCAGCATTTT. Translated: CASSLGAGGHQPQHF.

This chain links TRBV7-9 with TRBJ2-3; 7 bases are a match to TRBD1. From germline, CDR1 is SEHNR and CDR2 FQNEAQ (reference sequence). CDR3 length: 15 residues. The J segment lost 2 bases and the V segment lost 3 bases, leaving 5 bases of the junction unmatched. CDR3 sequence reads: CASSFGTVATDTQYF. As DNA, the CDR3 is TGTGCCAGCAGCTTCGGGACAGTTGCCACAGATACGCAGTATTTT.

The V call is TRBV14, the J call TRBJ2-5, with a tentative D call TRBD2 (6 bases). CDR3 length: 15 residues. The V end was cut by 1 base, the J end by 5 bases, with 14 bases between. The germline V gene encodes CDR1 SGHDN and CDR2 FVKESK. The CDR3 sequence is CASSQAWGGGETQYF. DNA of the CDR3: TGTGCCAGCAGCCAAGCCTGGGGCGGAGGGGAGACCCAGTACTTC.